This T cell receptor (beta chain) was found in a study of T cell responses to AZD1222 COVID-19 vaccine. For this clone: Its specificity is unknown.

TCRdb keeps only in-frame clones here, not all; method: immunoSEQ multiplex PCR. The sample consists of under 150,000 clones, roughly 93% of them appearing once. Points from the study as a whole: Spike-specific TCR breadth and depth rose after two AZD1222 doses. Targeting of unmutated variant regions was reportedly seen in nearly half of spike-specific TCRs.

Germline CDR1 reads KGHSH; CDR2 reads LQKENI. The CDR3 consists of 15 residues. V was clipped by 3 bases and J by 6 bases; unmatched bases: 6. The sample consisted of peripheral blood, taken 28 days after the second AZD1222 dose. The chain combines TRBV18 with TRBJ2-7; 12 bases are a match to TRBD1. The clonotype was recovered from an adult who received the AZD1222 COVID-19 vaccine. DNA for the CDR3: TGTGCCAGCTCACCCCCGGGACAGGGGGCCCTCGAGCAGTACTTC. This codes for CASSPPGQGALEQYF.